The 28 T cell receptor beta chains given below trace back to one sample, sequenced in a study of blood T cell repertoires in COVID-19. Method: immunoSEQ multiplex PCR; TCRdb's copy keeps in-frame clones and lacks some. The sample holds some 120,000 clones, 79% seen once. Input material: peripheral blood. The receptors shown here come from a man between 40 and 49 years old with active or convalescent COVID-19.

This clone was counted between two and nine times. This specimen includes other DNA sequences encoding the same CDR3. The chain links TRBV5-4 to TRBJ1-1; the D gene is possibly TRBD1 (5 bases). Germline V CDR1 and CDR2: SGHNT, YYREEE (reference sequence). Trimming cost V 1 base and J 2 bases, with 9 bases left between them. CDR3 length: 14 amino acids. CDR3 region: CASSLYGGNTEAFF. CDR3 nucleotide sequence: TGTGCCAGCAGCTTGTACGGGGGAAACACTGAAGCTTTCTTT.

This clone was seen a single time. The V call is TRBV5-1, the J call TRBJ2-7; 9 bases are a match to TRBD1. With 7 bases clipped from V and 7 bases from J, the junction kept 9 bases outside the gene matches. Germline loops: CDR1 SGHRS, CDR2 YFSETQ. The CDR3 covers 13 residues. This CDR3 is CASRQGGTGEQYF. The CDR3 nucleotides read TGCGCCAGCCGACAGGGGGGGACGGGAGAGCAGTACTTC.

On this clone itself: Relative to the germline gene, one junction end is altered; a read error may explain this. The rearrangement joins TRBV5-1 to TRBJ1-1; the D is unclear. The length of the CDR3 is 15 residues. CDR1 is SGHRS and CDR2 is YFSETQ in the germline V gene. The chain's CDR3 is CASTLNGRMNTEAFF. The CDR3 DNA reads TGCGCCAGCACCTTGAACGGGAGGATGAACACTGAAGCTTTCTTT.

In its sample, this clone was seen a few times. The J gene is TRBJ1-4, the V gene TRBV10-3; no clear D gene. The V and J ends lost 2 bases and 7 bases respectively, with 11 bases between them. CDR1 is ENHRY, CDR2 SYGVKD, per germline. This CDR3 is built from 14 residues. In DNA, the CDR3 is TGTGCCATCAGTGAGGCCGGGGTTAGTGAAAAACTGTTTTTT. Translation gives CAISEAGVSEKLFF.

The genes are TRBV4-1 and TRBJ2-1; D unclear. This CDR3 is 14 amino acids long. The germline V gene encodes CDR1 MGHRA and CDR2 YSYEKL. The V end was cut by 1 base, the J end by 8 bases, with 12 bases between. The CDR3 DNA reads TGCGCCAGCAGCCAAGGGTTCTCAAGAGATGAGCAGTTCTTC. Translated: CASSQGFSRDEQFF.

The rearrangement links TRBV19 to TRBJ1-2, with D possibly matching TRBD1 (6 bases). The CDR3 length is 15 residues. Trimming removed 3 bases at V and 8 bases at J, with 19 bases between. The V gene's germline CDR1 is LNHDA and CDR2 SQIVND (reference sequence). CDR3 sequence reads: CASSIGKGVWEGYTF. CDR3 in DNA: TGTGCCAGTAGTATTGGGAAGGGGGTCTGGGAAGGCTACACCTTC.

The chain recombines TRBV10-3 with TRBJ2-7; 8 bases line up with TRBD1. The CDR3 covers 16 residues. Germline lookup yields CDR1 ENHRY and CDR2 SYGVKD. The J segment lost 2 bases and the V segment lost 0 bases, leaving 6 bases of the junction unmatched. The DNA of the CDR3 is TGTGCCATCAGTGAGTCTTCAGGGGGCCTGGCCTACGAGCAGTACTTC. Translated: CAISESSGGLAYEQYF.

The chain has TRBV9 and TRBJ2-1; 9 bases are a match to TRBD2. The CDR3 covers 17 residues. The ends lost 0 bases at V and 5 bases at J; junction bases unmatched: 9. CDR1 and CDR2 (germline): SGDLS, YYNGEE. The CDR3 bases are TGTGCCAGCAGCGTAGCTGGAGCGGGGGGCCAAAACAATGAGCAGTTCTTC. It codes for CASSVAGAGGQNNEQFF.

This clone has a handful of counts. The rearrangement links TRBV27 to TRBJ2-7, with 10 bases lining up with TRBD2. Per germline, CDR1 MNHEY and CDR2 SMNVEV (reference sequence). The junction had 6 bases not matched to a gene; V was cut back by 8 bases and J by 2 bases. The CDR3 contains 14 residues. Here the CDR3 reads CASRGAGGPYEQYF. Here the CDR3 DNA reads TGTGCCAGCCGAGGAGCGGGAGGGCCCTACGAGCAGTACTTC.

The chain links TRBV2 to TRBJ1-1; TRBD1 might be the D (5 bases). V was cut by 6 bases and J by 4 bases, with 12 bases left in between. Germline V gene sequence: CDR1 SNHLY, CDR2 FYNNEI. The CDR3 runs 13 residues. The DNA for the CDR3 is TGTGCCAGCAGGGGGCTCAATCCCACTGAAGCTTTCTTT. This encodes CASRGLNPTEAFF.

This sequence joins TRBV30 and TRBJ1-5; 11 bases agree with TRBD1. CDR1 and CDR2 from the germline V gene are GTSNPN and SVGIG (reference sequence). V trimming: 2 bases; J trimming: 1 base; junction bases outside the gene matches: 7. The CDR3 extends over 17 amino acids. CDR3 coding DNA: TGTGCCTGGAGTCCGGACAGGGGGCAAAGGAGCAATCAGCCCCAGCATTTT. It is translated as CAWSPDRGQRSNQPQHF.

V gene TRBV5-1 combines with J gene TRBJ1-3; D might be TRBD1 (5 bases). The CDR3 contains 15 residues. CDR1 is SGHRS and CDR2 is YFSETQ in the germline V gene. Trimming shortened V by 6 bases and J by 1 base, and 14 bases separated the two germline ends. DNA of the CDR3: TGCGCCAGCATGGGGGGTTTCTCGTCTGGAAACACCATATATTTT. This encodes CASMGGFSSGNTIYF.

This chain's CDR3 is CASRFEGANVLTF. The CDR3 region has the DNA TGCGCCAGCAGATTCGAGGGGGCCAACGTCCTGACTTTC. This rearrangement joins TRBV5-1 to TRBJ2-6; D is uncertain. Germline V gene lookup returns CDR1 SGHRS and CDR2 YFSETQ. V was pared by 5 bases and J by 4 bases, with 7 bases between. CDR3 length: 13 amino acids.

The V gene is TRBV7-9, the J gene TRBJ1-1; 11 nucleotides match TRBD1. Germline CDR1 and CDR2: SEHNR and FQNEAQ (reference sequence). V was clipped by 2 bases and J by 4 bases; unmatched bases: 9. This CDR3 is 17 amino acids long. CDR3: CASSLNFGTGGGTEAFF. CDR3 coding DNA: TGTGCCAGCAGCTTAAATTTCGGGACAGGGGGTGGCACTGAAGCTTTCTTT.

V usage is TRBV19 and J usage is TRBJ2-3; 9 positions agree with TRBD2. V lost 3 bases and J lost 3; bases outside the gene matches: 4. CDR1 is LNHDA and CDR2 is SQIVND in the germline V gene (reference sequence). This CDR3 contains 15 residues. The CDR3 reads CASSIGLAGTDTQYF. DNA for the CDR3: TGTGCCAGTAGTATTGGGCTAGCGGGAACAGATACGCAGTATTTT.

This rearrangement joins TRBV6-1 to TRBJ1-3; a weak D match, TRBD1 (5 bases). In germline, CDR1 is MNHNS, CDR2 SASEGT. With 5 bases removed from V and 0 bases from J, the gap between germline ends came to 14 bases. The CDR3 is 16 residues long. CDR3 loop: CASSQDRTYSGNTIYF. In nucleotides, the CDR3 is TGTGCCAGCAGTCAAGACAGAACTTACTCTGGAAACACCATATATTTT.

The chain employs TRBV7-2 and TRBJ2-5; TRBD2 aligns across 7 bases. The CDR3 covers 19 residues. V gave up 0 bases and J gave up 1 base; unmatched junction bases: 14. In germline, CDR1 is SGHTA, CDR2 FQGNSA. The CDR3 nucleotides are TGTGCCAGCAGCTTAGCGCCGGGAGGTCAGCCGAGACCCCAAGAGACCCAGTACTTC. As protein: CASSLAPGGQPRPQETQYF.

This rearrangement joins TRBV6-5 to TRBJ2-7; 12 bases are a match to TRBD1. Per the germline V gene, CDR1 is MNHEY and CDR2 is SVGAGI. After removal of 4 bases from V and 3 bases from J, the junction contained 4 bases not matched to a gene. CDR3 size: 15 residues. CDR3 in DNA: TGTGCCAGCAGTTTCGGGACAGGGGGCTTCTACGAGCAGTACTTC. This encodes CASSFGTGGFYEQYF.

The chain combines TRBV4-1 with TRBJ2-7; TRBD1 might be the D (6 bases). The germline V gene encodes CDR1 MGHRA and CDR2 YSYEKL. Trimming stripped 0 bases from V and 7 bases from J, with 22 bases between. This CDR3 has 17 amino acids. The CDR3 nucleotides are TGCGCCAGCAGCCAAGATTCGGCGGGCCAGGGGAGTGGAGAGCAGTACTTC. It codes for CASSQDSAGQGSGEQYF.

The rearrangement uses TRBV10-3 and TRBJ1-5, with D unresolved. CDR1 is ENHRY, CDR2 SYGVKD, per germline. The V end lost 2 bases, the J end lost 6 bases, and 11 bases lay between the germline ends. The length of the CDR3 is 14 residues. CDR3 DNA: TGTGCCATCAGTGAGATGCAGAATTCTCAGCCCCAGCATTTT. This translates into CAISEMQNSQPQHF.

The J gene is TRBJ1-2, the V gene TRBV19; 7 bases fit TRBD1. The CDR3 consists of 13 residues. J was trimmed by 6 bases and V by 4 bases; bases with no gene match: 5. Looked up from germline, CDR1 is LNHDA and CDR2 is SQIVND (reference sequence). CDR3 DNA sequence: TGTGCCAGTAGTACCTACAGGGGTGATGGCTACACCTTC. Its protein product is CASSTYRGDGYTF.

CDR3 in amino acids: CATQWGGAGTGELFF. CDR3 sequence (DNA): TGTGCCACCCAGTGGGGGGGGGCTGGAACCGGGGAGCTGTTTTTT. The chain combines TRBV2 with TRBJ2-2; tentatively, D is TRBD2 (7 bases). Between the trimmed V and J ends, which lost 10 bases and 5 bases, there was a span of 20 bases. Germline V gene data show CDR1 as SNHLY and CDR2 as FYNNEI. This CDR3 comprises 15 residues.

This clone turned up a few times. V and J are TRBV5-5 and TRBJ2-7; D is possibly TRBD1 (5 bases). Germline V gene lookup returns CDR1 SGHKS and CDR2 YYEKEE (reference sequence). The germline V and J ends were trimmed by 4 bases and 5 bases, with 13 bases remaining between them. This CDR3 is built from 13 residues. This chain's CDR3 is CASSADTFHEQYF. CDR3 bases: TGTGCCAGCAGCGCGGACACCTTCCACGAGCAGTACTTC.

The chain carries TRBV30 and TRBJ2-7; TRBD2 aligns across 7 bases. This CDR3 has 13 residues. V gave up 3 bases and J gave up 3 bases; unmatched junction bases: 5. The germline CDR1 and CDR2 sequences are GTSNPN and SVGIG (reference sequence). DNA for the CDR3: TGTGCCTGGAGCCGGGGGGAAAACTACGAGCAGTACTTC. This codes for CAWSRGENYEQYF.

This sequence joins TRBV18 and TRBJ2-7, with 10 bases identical to TRBD2. The germline V gene encodes CDR1 KGHSH and CDR2 LQKENI. This CDR3 contains 17 residues. Trimming removed 1 base from V and 4 bases from J; junction bases left unmatched: 10. The CDR3 spells CASSPQSAGGPRYEQYF. As DNA, the CDR3 is TGTGCCAGCTCACCACAATCAGCGGGAGGGCCGCGGTACGAGCAGTACTTC.

The chain recombines TRBV30 with TRBJ1-4, with 10 bases aligning to TRBD1. Germline lookup yields CDR1 GTSNPN and CDR2 SVGIG (reference sequence). This CDR3 is built from 18 residues. V lost 2 bases, J lost 3 bases, and 12 bases stayed unmatched. The DNA for the CDR3 is TGTGCCTGGAGTATCCGGACAGGGGGTATGGTGGCTAATGAAAAACTGTTTTTT. Protein sequence: CAWSIRTGGMVANEKLFF.

The chain recombines TRBV5-4 with TRBJ2-3; 7 bases are shared with TRBD2. V trimming: 4 bases; J trimming: 9 bases; junction bases outside the gene matches: 14. The CDR3 sequence is 15 residues long. Germline CDR1 is SGHNT and CDR2 is YYREEE (reference sequence). CDR3 loop: CASSPLSNLADTQYF. The CDR3 DNA is TGTGCCAGCAGCCCTCTTTCTAACCTAGCGGACACGCAGTATTTT.

This clone was seen more than once but under ten times. The rearrangement links TRBV24-1 to TRBJ1-3; 9 bases agree with TRBD1. Trimming cost V 0 bases and J 9 bases; bases outside gene matches: 5. The CDR3 is 15 residues long. Germline values: CDR1 KGHDR, CDR2 SFDVKD. Here the CDR3 DNA reads TGTGCCACCAGTGATTTGCCGGGACAGGGTTTCACCATATATTTT. It encodes CATSDLPGQGFTIYF.